The T cell receptor (beta chain) under discussion was sequenced for a study of CD8 T cells in Susac syndrome. High-throughput TCR beta sequencing covered peripheral CD8+ and CD4+ T cells. The multiple sclerosis control group comprised treatment-naive patients with stable or active relapsing-remitting disease. Through negative isolation, CD4+ and CD8+ T cells were obtained, while TEMRA cells were enriched using FACS. An input of about 0.5 to 1 ug of RNA was subjected to reverse transcription using random hexamers. Amplification of TCR beta CDR3 across 54 Vbeta and 13 Jbeta was performed with immunoSEQ multiplex PCR. TCRdb passed the immunoSEQ multiplex PCR reads through MiXCR, listing each CDR3 protein once. Of more than 150,000 distinct CDR3 sequences detected, just under 97% appear once; the ten largest clones hold about 0.15%. CDR1 and CDR2 (germline): MGHDK, SYGVNS. This CDR3 region has 17 residues. The V gene lost 5 bases and the J gene lost 2 bases, with 22 bases spanning the gap.

Specimen: CD8+ T cells from PBMCs. This TCR was sampled from a human donor with multiple sclerosis. The chain combines TRBV25-1 with TRBJ2-7; D is unclear. CDR3 nucleotides: TGTGCCAGCAGTTACCAGGAAGCGACACCCGAAGCCTACGAGCAGTACTTC. Translated: CASSYQEATPEAYEQYF.